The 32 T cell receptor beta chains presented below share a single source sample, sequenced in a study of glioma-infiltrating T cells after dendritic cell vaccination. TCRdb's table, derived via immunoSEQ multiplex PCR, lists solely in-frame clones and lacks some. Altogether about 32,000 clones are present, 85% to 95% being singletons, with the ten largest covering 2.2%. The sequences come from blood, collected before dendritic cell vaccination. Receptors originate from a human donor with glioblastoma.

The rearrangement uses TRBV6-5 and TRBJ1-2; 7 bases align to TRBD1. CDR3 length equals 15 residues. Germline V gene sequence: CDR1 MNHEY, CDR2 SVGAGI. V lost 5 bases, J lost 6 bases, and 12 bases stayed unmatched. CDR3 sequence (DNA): TGTGCCAGCAGTGCCATCGACAGGGAAGGACATGGCTACACCTTC. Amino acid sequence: CASSAIDREGHGYTF.

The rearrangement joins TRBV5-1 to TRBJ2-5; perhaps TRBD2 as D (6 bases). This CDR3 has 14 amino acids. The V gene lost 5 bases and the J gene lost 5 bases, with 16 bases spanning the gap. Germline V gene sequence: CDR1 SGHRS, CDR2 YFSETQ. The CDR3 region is CASRVIGGSETQYF. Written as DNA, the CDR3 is TGCGCCAGCAGAGTCATCGGGGGTAGCGAGACCCAGTACTTC.

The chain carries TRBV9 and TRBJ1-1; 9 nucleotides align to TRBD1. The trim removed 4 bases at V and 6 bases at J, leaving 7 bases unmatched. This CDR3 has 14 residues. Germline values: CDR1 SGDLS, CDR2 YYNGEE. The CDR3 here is CASSLRGQGSEAFF. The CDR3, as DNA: TGTGCCAGCAGCCTACGGGGACAGGGCTCTGAAGCTTTCTTT.

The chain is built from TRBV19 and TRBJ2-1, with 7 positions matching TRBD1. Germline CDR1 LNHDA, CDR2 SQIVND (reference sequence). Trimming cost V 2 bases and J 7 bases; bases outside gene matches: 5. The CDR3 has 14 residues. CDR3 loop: CASSISGQRNEQFF. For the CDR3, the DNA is TGTGCCAGTAGTATATCGGGACAGCGGAATGAGCAGTTCTTC.

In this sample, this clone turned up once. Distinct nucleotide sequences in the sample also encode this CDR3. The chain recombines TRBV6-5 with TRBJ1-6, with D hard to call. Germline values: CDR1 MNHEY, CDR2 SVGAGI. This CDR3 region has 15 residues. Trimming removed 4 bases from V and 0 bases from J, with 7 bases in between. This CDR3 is CASSSGSSYNSPLHF. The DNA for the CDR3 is TGTGCCAGCAGTTCGGGGAGCTCCTATAATTCACCCCTCCACTTT.

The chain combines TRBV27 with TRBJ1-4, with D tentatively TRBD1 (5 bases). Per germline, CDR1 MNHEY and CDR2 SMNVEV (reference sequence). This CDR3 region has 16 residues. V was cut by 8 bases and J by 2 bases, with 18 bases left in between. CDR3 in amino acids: CASRDSFGGTNEKLFF. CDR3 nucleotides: TGTGCCAGCCGTGATAGTTTCGGGGGGACTAATGAAAAACTGTTTTTT.

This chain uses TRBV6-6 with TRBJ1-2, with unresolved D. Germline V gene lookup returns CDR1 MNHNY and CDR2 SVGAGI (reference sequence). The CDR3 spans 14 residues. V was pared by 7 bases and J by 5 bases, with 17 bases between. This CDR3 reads CASIHTGESYGYTF. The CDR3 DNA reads TGTGCCAGCATTCACACCGGGGAATCGTATGGCTACACCTTC.

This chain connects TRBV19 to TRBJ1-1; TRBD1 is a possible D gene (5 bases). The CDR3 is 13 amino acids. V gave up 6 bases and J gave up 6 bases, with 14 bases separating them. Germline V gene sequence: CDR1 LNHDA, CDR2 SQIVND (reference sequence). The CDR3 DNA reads TGTGCCAGTAGCGCGGGGGTTCGGGCTGAAGCTTTCTTT. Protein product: CASSAGVRAEAFF.

CDR3 DNA sequence: TGTGCCATCAGTGAACTAGCGGGGGTAGGGAATGAGCAGTTCTTC. This encodes CAISELAGVGNEQFF. The rearrangement uses TRBV10-3 and TRBJ2-1; the match to TRBD2 covers 11 bases. Germline assignment: CDR1 ENHRY and CDR2 SYGVKD. After removal of 3 bases from V and 7 bases from J, the junction contained 5 bases not matched to a gene. The length of the CDR3 is 15 residues.

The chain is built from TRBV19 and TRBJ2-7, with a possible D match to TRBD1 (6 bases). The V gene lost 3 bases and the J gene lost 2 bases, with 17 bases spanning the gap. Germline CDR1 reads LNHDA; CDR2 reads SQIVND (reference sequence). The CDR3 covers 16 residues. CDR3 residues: CASSIAGAQLAYEQYF. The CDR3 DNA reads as TGTGCCAGTAGTATCGCAGGGGCCCAACTCGCCTACGAGCAGTACTTC.

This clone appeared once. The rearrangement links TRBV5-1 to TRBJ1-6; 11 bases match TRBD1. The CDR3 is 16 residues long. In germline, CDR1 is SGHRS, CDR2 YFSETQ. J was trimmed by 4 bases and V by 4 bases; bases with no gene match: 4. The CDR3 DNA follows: TGCGCCAGCAGCCGAGGACAGGGGGCGTATAATTCACCCCTCCACTTT. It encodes CASSRGQGAYNSPLHF.

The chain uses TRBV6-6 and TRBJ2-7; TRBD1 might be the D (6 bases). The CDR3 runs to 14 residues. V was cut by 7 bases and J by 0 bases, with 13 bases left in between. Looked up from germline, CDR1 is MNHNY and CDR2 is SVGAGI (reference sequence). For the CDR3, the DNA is TGTGCCAGCACCCCCGGGACATCCTCCTACGAGCAGTACTTC. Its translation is CASTPGTSSYEQYF.

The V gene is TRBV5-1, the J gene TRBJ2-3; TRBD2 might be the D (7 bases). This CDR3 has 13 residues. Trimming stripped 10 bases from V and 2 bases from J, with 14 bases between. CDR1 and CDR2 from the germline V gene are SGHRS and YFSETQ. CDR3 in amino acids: CASAGAFTDTQYF. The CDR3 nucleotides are TGCGCCTCGGCGGGGGCTTTCACAGATACGCAGTATTTT. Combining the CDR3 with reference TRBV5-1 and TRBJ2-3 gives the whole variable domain KAGVTQTPRYLIKTRGQQVTLSCSPISGHRSVSWYQQTPGQGLQFLFEYFSETQRNKGNFPGRFSGRQFSNSRSEMNVSTLELGDSALYLCASAGAFTDTQYFGPGTRLTVL.

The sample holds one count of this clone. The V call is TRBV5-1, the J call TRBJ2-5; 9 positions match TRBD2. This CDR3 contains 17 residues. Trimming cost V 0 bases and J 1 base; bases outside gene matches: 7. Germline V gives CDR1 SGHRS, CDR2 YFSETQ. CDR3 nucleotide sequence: TGCGCCAGCAGCTTGGCTTCGGCTAGCGGGGTCCAAGAGACCCAGTACTTC. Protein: CASSLASASGVQETQYF.

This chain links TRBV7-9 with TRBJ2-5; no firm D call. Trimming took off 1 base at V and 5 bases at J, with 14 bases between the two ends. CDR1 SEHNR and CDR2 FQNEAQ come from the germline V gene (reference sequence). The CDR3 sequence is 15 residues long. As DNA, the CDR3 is TGTGCCAGCAGCTTAGACCTTACTACCTGGGAGACCCAGTACTTC. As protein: CASSLDLTTWETQYF.

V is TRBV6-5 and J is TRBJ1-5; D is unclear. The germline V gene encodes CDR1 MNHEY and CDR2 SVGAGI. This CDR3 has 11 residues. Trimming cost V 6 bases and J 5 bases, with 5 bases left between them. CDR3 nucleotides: TGTGCCAGCAGGAGGGATCAGCCCCAGCATTTT. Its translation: CASRRDQPQHF.

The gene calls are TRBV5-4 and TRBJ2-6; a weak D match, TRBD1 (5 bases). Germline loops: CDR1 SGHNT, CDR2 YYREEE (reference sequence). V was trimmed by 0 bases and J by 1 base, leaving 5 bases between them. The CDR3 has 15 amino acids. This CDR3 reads CASSLEGSGANVLTF. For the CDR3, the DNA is TGTGCCAGCAGCTTGGAGGGGTCTGGGGCCAACGTCCTGACTTTC.

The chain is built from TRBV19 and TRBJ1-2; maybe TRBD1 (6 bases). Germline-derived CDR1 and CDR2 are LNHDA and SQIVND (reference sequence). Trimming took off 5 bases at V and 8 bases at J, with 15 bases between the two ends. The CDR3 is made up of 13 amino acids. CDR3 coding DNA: TGTGCCAGTAGTCGCGACAGGTCAGAAGGCTACACCTTC. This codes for CASSRDRSEGYTF. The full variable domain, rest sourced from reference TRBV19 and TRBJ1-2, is DGGITQSPKYLFRKEGQNVTLSCEQNLNHDAMYWYRQDPGQGLRLIYYSQIVNDFQKGDIAEGYSVSREKKESFPLTVTSAQKNPTAFYLCASSRDRSEGYTFGSGTRLTVV.

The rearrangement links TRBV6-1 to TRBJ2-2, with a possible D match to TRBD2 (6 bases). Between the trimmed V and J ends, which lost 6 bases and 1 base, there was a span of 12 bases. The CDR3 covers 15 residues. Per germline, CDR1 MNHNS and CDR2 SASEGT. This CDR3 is CASSPVGGNTGELFF. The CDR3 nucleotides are TGTGCCAGCAGCCCCGTGGGGGGGAACACCGGGGAGCTGTTTTTT.

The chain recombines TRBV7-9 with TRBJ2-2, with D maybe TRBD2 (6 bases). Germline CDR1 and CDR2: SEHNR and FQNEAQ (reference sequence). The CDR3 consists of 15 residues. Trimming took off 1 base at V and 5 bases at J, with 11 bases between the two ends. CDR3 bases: TGTGCCAGCAGCTTAGGACTAGGGCGGACCGGGGAGCTGTTTTTT. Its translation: CASSLGLGRTGELFF.

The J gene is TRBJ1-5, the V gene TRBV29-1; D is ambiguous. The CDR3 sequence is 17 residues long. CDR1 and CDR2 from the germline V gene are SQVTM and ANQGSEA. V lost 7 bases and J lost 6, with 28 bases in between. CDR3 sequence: CSARPDPIFWVGQPQHF. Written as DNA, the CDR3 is TGCAGCGCCAGGCCAGATCCCATCTTCTGGGTAGGTCAGCCCCAGCATTTT.

The CDR3 loop reads CASSLARDLDYGYTF. The CDR3 DNA is TGTGCCAGCAGCTTAGCCCGGGACTTGGACTATGGCTACACCTTC. The rearrangement uses TRBV7-9 and TRBJ1-2; weak D call: TRBD1 (5 bases). Looked up from germline, CDR1 is SEHNR and CDR2 is FQNEAQ (reference sequence). V was trimmed by 0 bases and J by 3 bases, leaving 11 bases between them. This CDR3 is built from 15 residues.

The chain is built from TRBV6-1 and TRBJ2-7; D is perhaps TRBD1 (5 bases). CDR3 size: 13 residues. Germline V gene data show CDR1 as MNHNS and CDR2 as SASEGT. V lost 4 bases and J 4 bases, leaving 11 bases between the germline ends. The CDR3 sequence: CASSGRQFYEQYF. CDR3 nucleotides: TGTGCCAGCAGTGGAAGACAGTTTTACGAGCAGTACTTC.

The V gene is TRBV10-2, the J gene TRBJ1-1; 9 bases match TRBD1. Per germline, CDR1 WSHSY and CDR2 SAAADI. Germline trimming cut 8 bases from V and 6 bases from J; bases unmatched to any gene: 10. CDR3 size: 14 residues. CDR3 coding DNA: TGCGCCAGCGGGACAGGGTTAGGTCGCGCTGAAGCTTTCTTT. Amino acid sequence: CASGTGLGRAEAFF.

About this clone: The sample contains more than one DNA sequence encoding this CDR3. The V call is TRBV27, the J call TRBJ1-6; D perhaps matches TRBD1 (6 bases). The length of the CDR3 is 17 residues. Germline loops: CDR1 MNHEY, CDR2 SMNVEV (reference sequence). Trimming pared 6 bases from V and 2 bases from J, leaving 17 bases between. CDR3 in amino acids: CASSREQGWTYNSPLHF. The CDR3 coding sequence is TGTGCCAGCAGCAGAGAGCAGGGGTGGACCTATAATTCACCCCTCCACTTT.

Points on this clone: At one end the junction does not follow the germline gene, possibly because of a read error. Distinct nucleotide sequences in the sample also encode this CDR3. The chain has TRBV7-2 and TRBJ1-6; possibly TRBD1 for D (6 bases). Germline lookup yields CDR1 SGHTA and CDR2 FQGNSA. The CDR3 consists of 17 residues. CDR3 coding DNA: TGTGCCAGCAGCTTAGCGGGGACATTCTCCTATAATTCCCCCCTCCACTTT. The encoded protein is CASSLAGTFSYNSPLHF.

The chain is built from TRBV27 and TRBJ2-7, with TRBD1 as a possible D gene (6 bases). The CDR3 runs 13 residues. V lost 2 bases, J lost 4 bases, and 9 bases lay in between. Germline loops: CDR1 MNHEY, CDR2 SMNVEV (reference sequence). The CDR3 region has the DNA TGTGCCAGCAGTTTAAACAGGGAGTACGAGCAGTACTTC. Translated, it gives CASSLNREYEQYF.

CDR3 sequence reads: CAWRDNGPEAFF. CDR3 DNA: TGTGCCTGGAGGGACAATGGCCCTGAAGCTTTCTTT. The gene calls are TRBV30 and TRBJ1-1; D perhaps matches TRBD1 (5 bases). V lost 3 bases and J 6 bases, leaving 11 bases between the germline ends. Germline CDR1 and CDR2: GTSNPN and SVGIG (reference sequence). CDR3 length equals 12 residues.

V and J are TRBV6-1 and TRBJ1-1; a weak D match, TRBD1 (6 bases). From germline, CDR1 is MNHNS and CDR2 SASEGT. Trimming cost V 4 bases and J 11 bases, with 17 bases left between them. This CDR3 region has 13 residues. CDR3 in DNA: TGTGCCAGCAGTGTGGGAACAGGGAGACGGGCTTTCTTT. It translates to CASSVGTGRRAFF.

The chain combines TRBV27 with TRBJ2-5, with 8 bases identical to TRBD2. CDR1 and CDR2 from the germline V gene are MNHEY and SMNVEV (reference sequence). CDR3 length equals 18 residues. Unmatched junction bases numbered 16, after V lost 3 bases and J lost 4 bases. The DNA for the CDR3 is TGTGCCAGCAGTTTGAGGCTGGGGGCGGGGGGCCTTGGAGAGACCCAGTACTTC. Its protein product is CASSLRLGAGGLGETQYF.

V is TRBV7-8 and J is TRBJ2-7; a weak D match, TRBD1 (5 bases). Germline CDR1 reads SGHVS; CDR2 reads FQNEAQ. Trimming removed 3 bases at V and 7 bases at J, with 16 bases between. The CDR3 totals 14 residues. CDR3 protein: CASSFTGRLGEQYF. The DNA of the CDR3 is TGTGCCAGCAGCTTTACAGGACGCCTCGGGGAGCAGTACTTC. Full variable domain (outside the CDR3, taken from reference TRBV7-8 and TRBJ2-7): GAGVSQSPRYKVAKRGQDVALRCDPISGHVSLFWYQQALGQGPEFLTYFQNEAQLDKSGLPSDRFFAERPEGSVSTLKIQRTQQEDSAVYLCASSFTGRLGEQYFGPGTRLTVT.

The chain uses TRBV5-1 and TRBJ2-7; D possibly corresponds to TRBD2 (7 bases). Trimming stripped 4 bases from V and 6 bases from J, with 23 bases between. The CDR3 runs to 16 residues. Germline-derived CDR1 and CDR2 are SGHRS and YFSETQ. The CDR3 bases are TGCGCCAGCAGCCTCCGGCCGGCAGGAGGGGGGGGCGAGCAGTACTTC. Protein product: CASSLRPAGGGGEQYF.